This T cell receptor (beta chain) was documented in a study of CD8+ T cells in alopecia areata. The authors extracted RNA and reverse transcribed it into cDNA as the sequencing template. Profiling relied on immunoSEQ multiplex PCR, and the TCRdb table lists in-frame clones only, not all of them. This table holds about 82,000 clones, around 54% found once. Individuals with alopecia areata gave both lesional scalp punch biopsies and peripheral blood for collection. Study-level results: Lesional scalp exceeded normal scalp in clonality, especially in alopecia totalis/universalis. There were also resident alphabeta T cells of normal skin sequenced in scalp samples.

This clone came up a few times. What it binds is unknown. Material: NKG2D-high CD8+ T cells sorted from blood. This sequence originates from a human donor with alopecia areata.

CDR3 bases: TGCAGCGTCTTACAGGGGGACTACGAGCAGTACTTC. Protein: CSVLQGDYEQYF. The rearrangement joins TRBV29-1 to TRBJ2-7, with TRBD1 identical over 8 bases. This CDR3 spans 12 amino acids. J lost 3 bases, V lost 6 bases, and 4 bases had no gene match. The germline V gene encodes CDR1 SQVTM and CDR2 ANQGSEA.